The clone carrying this T cell receptor beta chain was detected once. Authors' methods: Estimates of nucleated cell counts were drawn from the amplification of reference gene primers. Here immunoSEQ multiplex PCR was the method, and the copy in TCRdb shows in-frame clones only, minus some. Clonal size and the V and J genes are those of that table, whereas D and trimming came from the DNA. Among 140,000 or so clones, approximately 83% were seen once, and the ten largest hold approximately 2.9%. This sample is part of a study of blood T cell repertoires in COVID-19. Study as a whole: Both acute and convalescent COVID-19 samples were obtained from the United States, Italy and Spain. T cells, B-cell-depleted T cells, or PBMCs provided the cDNA or gDNA that served as material.

The clonotype originates from an elderly woman with acute or convalescent COVID-19. The sample comprised peripheral blood.

The CDR3 coding sequence is TGTGCCAGCAGTTCCCCTCCGCCGGGACAGTATGGCTACACCTTC. The encoded protein is CASSSPPPGQYGYTF. V gene TRBV27 combines with J gene TRBJ1-2; 7 bases line up with TRBD1. The CDR3 is 15 amino acids. V was pared by 4 bases and J by 5 bases, with 10 bases of the junction left unmatched. Germline CDR1 and CDR2: MNHEY and SMNVEV (reference sequence).